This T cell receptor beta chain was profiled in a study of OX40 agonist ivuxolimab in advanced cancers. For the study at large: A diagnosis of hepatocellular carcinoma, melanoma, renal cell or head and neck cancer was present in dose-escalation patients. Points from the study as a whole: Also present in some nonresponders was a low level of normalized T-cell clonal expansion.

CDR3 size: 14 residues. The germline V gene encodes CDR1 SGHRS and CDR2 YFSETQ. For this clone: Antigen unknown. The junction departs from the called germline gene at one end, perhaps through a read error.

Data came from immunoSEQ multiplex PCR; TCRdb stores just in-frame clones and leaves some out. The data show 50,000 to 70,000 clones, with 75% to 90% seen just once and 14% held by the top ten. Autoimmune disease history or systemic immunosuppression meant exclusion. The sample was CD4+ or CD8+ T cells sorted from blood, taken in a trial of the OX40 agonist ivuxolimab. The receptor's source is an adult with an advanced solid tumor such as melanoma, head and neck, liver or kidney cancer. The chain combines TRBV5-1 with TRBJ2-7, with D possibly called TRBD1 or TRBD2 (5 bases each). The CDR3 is CASSLGPISYEQYF. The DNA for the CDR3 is TGCGCCAGCAGTTTGGGACCGATCTCCTACGAGCAGTACTTC.